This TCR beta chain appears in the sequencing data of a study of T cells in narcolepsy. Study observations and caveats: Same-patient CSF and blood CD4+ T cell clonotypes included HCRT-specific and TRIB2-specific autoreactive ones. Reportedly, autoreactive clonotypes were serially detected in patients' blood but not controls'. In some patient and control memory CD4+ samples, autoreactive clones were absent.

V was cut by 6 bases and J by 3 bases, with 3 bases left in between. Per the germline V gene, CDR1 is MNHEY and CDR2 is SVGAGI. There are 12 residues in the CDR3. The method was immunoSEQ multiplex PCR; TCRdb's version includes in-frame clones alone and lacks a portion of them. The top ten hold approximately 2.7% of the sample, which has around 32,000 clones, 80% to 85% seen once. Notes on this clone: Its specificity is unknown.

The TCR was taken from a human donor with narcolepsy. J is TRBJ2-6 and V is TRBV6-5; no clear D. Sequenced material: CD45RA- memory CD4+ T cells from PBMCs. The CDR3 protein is CASRGGANVLTF. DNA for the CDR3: TGTGCCAGCAGGGGTGGGGCCAACGTCCTGACTTTC.